Detailed here is one T cell receptor beta chain. The record originates from a study of blood T cell repertoires in COVID-19. The J segment lost 10 bases and the V segment lost 10 bases, leaving 29 bases of the junction unmatched. The CDR3 consists of 21 residues. CDR1 MNHEY and CDR2 SMNVEV come from the germline V gene (reference sequence). The authors' processing: Counts of nucleated cells, estimated from reference gene primer amplification, were obtained. TCRdb's copy holds only in-frame clones and misses some; the assay was immunoSEQ multiplex PCR. From that table come the V and J calls and clone size; the DNA was used to work out D and trimming. The sample yields 85,000 to 90,000 clones, roughly 78% seen once.

This sequence was found in a woman of 80 years or more with acute or convalescent COVID-19. The rearrangement links TRBV27 to TRBJ1-6; 12 nucleotides match TRBD1. Sequencing input: peripheral blood. The DNA of the CDR3 is TGTGCCACCCGGGGGGACAGGGGGCCCGCAAAACCCCTACTCGGGAAGTCACCCCTCCACTTT. Residues: CATRGDRGPAKPLLGKSPLHF.